This entry features one TCR beta chain sequence. The target antigen is unknown. This could be a read error, since a much larger clone is one nucleotide away. The CDR3 loop spans 14 amino acids. Germline V gene sequence: CDR1 KGHDR, CDR2 SFDVKD. The sorted Tregs were CD4+CD25+CD127-/low cells. Regarding the study as a whole: In terms of TCR gene usage, tumor memory CD4+ T cells clustered together with blood and lymph node memory CD4+ cells, as well as with lymph node naive CD4+ cells.

Via MiXCR, TCRdb re-called the 5' RACE reads, giving one row per CDR3 protein. Of fewer than 55,000 distinct CDR3 sequences in the sample, 22% were seen once. The sample consisted of Tregs sorted from a lymph node. The TCR originated in a female donor with breast cancer. The chain joins TRBV24-1 to TRBJ1-5, with D tentatively TRBD1 (5 bases). The CDR3 DNA reads as TGTGCCACCAGTGACAACAGGCGCAATCAGTCCCAGCATTTT. The encoded protein is CATSDNRRNQSQHF.